A selection of T cell receptor beta chains follows, all from one sample in a study of Ad26.COV2.S vaccination and SARS-CoV-2 variants. Repertoires were generated with immunoSEQ multiplex PCR, while TCRdb's copy carries only in-frame clones and drops some. The sample carries approximately 150,000 clones, 80% to 90% recorded once. Sequencing was performed on peripheral blood, taken after recovery from COVID-19. These receptors were taken from a human donor who had recovered from COVID-19. Both conserved end residues are part of each CDR3. A D gene is named only where the DNA matches it firmly. Where a row states a size, it is once, few, many or the class of an expanded clone; other rows omit it.

once	TRBV10-1	TRBD2	16	TRBJ2-7	CAIKMGRGTPGNEQYF	TGCGCCATCAAAATGGGGCGGGGGACCCCAGGTAACGAGCAGTACTTC
once	TRBV5-4	TRBD2	16	TRBJ2-3	CASSLAGGPGTDTQYF	TGTGCCAGCAGCTTGGCGGGGGGGCCAGGCACAGATACGCAGTATTTT
few	TRBV4-1	.	17	TRBJ2-3	CASSQGSGLPLGDTQYF	TGCGCCAGCAGCCAAGGATCCGGACTTCCCTTAGGAGATACGCAGTATTTT
.	TRBV28	TRBD1	13	TRBJ1-2	CASSPRDSYGYTF	TGTGCCAGCAGTCCTCGGGACAGCTATGGCTACACCTTC
once	TRBV11-2	.	14	TRBJ1-1	CASSLVGLNTEAFF	TGTGCCAGCAGCTTAGTCGGGCTGAACACTGAAGCTTTCTTT
once	TRBV28	.	14	TRBJ1-2	CASRRGFRNYGYTF	TGTGCCAGCAGGAGGGGGTTTAGGAACTATGGCTACACCTTC
.	TRBV7-2	.	15	TRBJ2-1	CASSLGPTPSNEQFF	TGTGCCAGCAGCTTAGGTCCGACACCGAGCAATGAGCAGTTCTTC
once	TRBV7-9	.	14	TRBJ2-4	CASSWDKAKNIQYF	TGTGCCAGCAGTTGGGACAAGGCCAAAAACATTCAGTACTTC
.	TRBV5-1	.	15	TRBJ2-5	CASSTGHEVGETQYF	TGCGCCAGCAGTACAGGCCACGAAGTCGGGGAGACCCAGTACTTC
.	TRBV15	.	19	TRBJ2-1	CATSRDPPGGGGSYNEQFF	TGTGCCACCAGCAGAGACCCCCCAGGAGGGGGCGGTTCCTACAATGAGCAGTTCTTC
.	TRBV19	TRBD1	17	TRBJ2-2	CASSIELDRTNTGELFF	TGTGCCAGTAGTATAGAGTTGGACAGGACGAACACCGGGGAGCTGTTTTTT
.	TRBV19	.	16	TRBJ1-5	CASSIRAPRGNQPQHF	TGTGCCAGTAGTATCCGGGCCCCGAGGGGCAATCAGCCCCAGCATTTT
.	TRBV10-2	.	14	TRBJ1-4	CASSERVRGEKLFF	TGCGCCAGCAGTGAAAGGGTCAGGGGTGAAAAACTGTTTTTT
.	TRBV7-8	.	14	TRBJ2-7	CASSLGGSIYEQYF	TGTGCCAGCAGCTTAGGTGGTAGCATCTACGAGCAGTACTTC
.	TRBV28	.	14	TRBJ2-1	CASSSRKSYNEQFF	TGTGCCAGCAGCTCCCGAAAATCCTACAATGAGCAGTTCTTC
.	TRBV5-1	TRBD1	14	TRBJ2-7	CASSVTGPAGEQYF	TGCGCCAGCAGCGTGACAGGGCCCGCCGGGGAGCAGTACTTC
.	TRBV19	.	14	TRBJ2-7	CASSIGGLAYEQYF	TGTGCCAGTAGTATCGGTGGGTTAGCCTACGAGCAGTACTTC
once	TRBV20-1	TRBD1	16	TRBJ1-2	CSASSRGRELNYGYTF	TGCAGTGCTAGTTCCAGGGGGCGAGAGCTGAACTATGGCTACACCTTC
.	TRBV28	TRBD1	16	TRBJ1-2	CASSRIQGSPNYGYTF	TGTGCCAGCAGTCGTATACAGGGGTCCCCAAACTATGGCTACACCTTC
.	TRBV6-2/TRBV6-3	.	16	TRBJ2-1	CASSHPRSGSYNEQFF	TGTGCCAGCAGTCACCCGCGGTCTGGGTCCTACAATGAGCAGTTCTTC
.	TRBV13	TRBD1	15	TRBJ2-7	CASSPRGQGLGEQYF	TGTGCCAGCAGCCCACGCGGACAGGGATTGGGCGAGCAGTACTTC
.	TRBV28	.	18	TRBJ2-7	CASDPGWVWSRAHYEQYF	TGTGCCAGCGATCCCGGTTGGGTATGGAGCAGAGCGCACTACGAGCAGTACTTC
.	TRBV15	.	15	TRBJ1-6	CATSRDQEGGSPLHF	TGTGCCACCAGCAGAGATCAGGAAGGTGGCTCACCCCTCCACTTT
once	TRBV28	TRBD1	17	TRBJ2-1	CASSPGQGTTYYNEQFF	TGTGCCAGCAGTCCCGGACAGGGCACGACATACTACAATGAGCAGTTCTTC
.	TRBV7-9	.	18	TRBJ2-1	CASSLGLMGAGFENEQFF	TGTGCCAGCAGCTTGGGACTTATGGGGGCTGGTTTTGAGAATGAGCAGTTCTTC
.	TRBV9	.	14	TRBJ2-2	CASKRTAITGELFF	TGTGCCAGCAAGAGGACAGCCATCACCGGGGAGCTGTTTTTT
.	TRBV9	.	14	TRBJ1-1	CASRPGGWNTEAFF	TGTGCCAGCAGACCCGGGGGGTGGAACACTGAAGCTTTCTTT
.	TRBV2	TRBD1	15	TRBJ1-2	CASRPYETGGYGYTF	TGTGCCAGCCGACCTTACGAGACAGGGGGCTATGGCTACACCTTC
.	TRBV5-4	.	14	TRBJ2-7	CASSLGQGPDEQYF	TGTGCCAGCAGCTTGGGGCAGGGTCCTGACGAGCAGTACTTC
.	TRBV27	.	13	TRBJ2-3	CATSAGPGYTQYF	TGTGCCACCTCAGCGGGCCCCGGTTATACGCAGTATTTT
.	TRBV5-1	.	13	TRBJ2-2	CASSNLAPGELFF	TGCGCCAGCAGCAACCTAGCCCCCGGGGAGCTGTTTTTT
.	TRBV6-2/TRBV6-3	TRBD1	13	TRBJ1-1	CASSYLDRGEAFF	TGTGCCAGCAGTTACCTTGACAGGGGAGAAGCTTTCTTT
.	TRBV7-2	.	14	TRBJ2-7	CASSAGIQGYEQYF	TGTGCCAGCAGCGCCGGGATACAGGGCTACGAGCAGTACTTC
.	TRBV28	.	16	TRBJ1-1	CASRLGGISMNTEAFF	TGTGCCAGCAGGTTGGGGGGCATAAGCATGAACACTGAAGCTTTCTTT
once	TRBV28	.	15	TRBJ2-1	CASREGHPSYNEQFF	TGTGCCAGCAGAGAGGGACACCCCTCCTACAATGAGCAGTTCTTC